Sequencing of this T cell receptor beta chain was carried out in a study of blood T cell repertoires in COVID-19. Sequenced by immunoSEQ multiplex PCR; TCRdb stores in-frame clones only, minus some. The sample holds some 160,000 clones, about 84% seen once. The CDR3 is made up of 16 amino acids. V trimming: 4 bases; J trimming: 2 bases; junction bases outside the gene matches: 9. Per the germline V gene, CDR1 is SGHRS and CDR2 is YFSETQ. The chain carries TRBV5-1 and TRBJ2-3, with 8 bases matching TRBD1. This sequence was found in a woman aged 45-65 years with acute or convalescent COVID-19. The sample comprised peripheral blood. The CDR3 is CASSPTTGQDTDTQYF. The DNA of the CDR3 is TGCGCCAGCAGCCCCACAACGGGACAGGACACAGATACGCAGTATTTT. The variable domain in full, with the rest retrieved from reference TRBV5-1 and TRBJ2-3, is KAGVTQTPRYLIKTRGQQVTLSCSPISGHRSVSWYQQTPGQGLQFLFEYFSETQRNKGNFPGRFSGRQFSNSRSEMNVSTLELGDSALYLCASSPTTGQDTDTQYFGPGTRLTVL.